This T cell receptor (beta chain) was captured in a study of response to subunit inactivated influenza vaccine. Study-level points and caveats: It was suggested by the authors that few new T cells are recruited by each seasonal influenza vaccination.

Trimming cost V 1 base and J 0 bases, with 10 bases left between them. Per germline, CDR1 SGHTA and CDR2 FQGNSA. This CDR3 contains 16 residues. Regarding this clonotype: Its antigen remains unknown.

MiXCR, applied by TCRdb to the RT-PCR reads, yields one record per CDR3 protein. The sample contains 500,000 to 600,000 distinct CDR3 sequences, 12% to 15% of which appear only once. The material sequenced was PBMCs from blood, taken roughly 12 days after vaccination. The V and J genes are TRBV7-2 and TRBJ2-1; D not resolved. The origin of this receptor is a man aged 45-65 years who received an inactivated influenza vaccine. In DNA, the CDR3 is TGTGCCAGCAGCTTAGTGGCGGCCAGCTCCTACAATGAGCAGTTCTTC. The encoded protein is CASSLVAASSYNEQFF.